A single sample gave rise to the 26 T cell receptor beta chains below, sequenced in a study of T cells after yellow fever vaccination. One entry per CDR3 protein, called by TCRdb with MiXCR from the 5' RACE reads. The sample yields about 330,000 distinct CDR3 sequences, around 7% seen once. The specimen was PBMCs, collected about 49 days after the first yellow fever vaccination. The receptor set was obtained from a man younger than 35 who received the YFV17D yellow fever vaccine.

The genes are TRBV6-5 and TRBJ2-7; perhaps TRBD1 as D (5 bases). The germline V and J ends were trimmed by 10 bases and 2 bases, with 12 bases remaining between them. The V gene's germline CDR1 is MNHEY and CDR2 SVGAGI. The CDR3 totals 12 residues. The CDR3 reads CATMGPAYEQYF. The CDR3 DNA is TGTGCCACCATGGGGCCTGCCTACGAGCAGTACTTC.

This CDR3 is CASSPLQTENSPLHF. The CDR3 region has the DNA TGTGCCAGCTCACCCCTGCAGACGGAAAATTCACCCCTCCACTTT. The chain uses TRBV18 and TRBJ1-6; D is unclear. The V end was cut by 3 bases, the J end by 7 bases, with 13 bases between. This CDR3 spans 15 amino acids. In germline, CDR1 is KGHSH, CDR2 LQKENI.

J is TRBJ1-5 and V is TRBV6-2 or TRBV6-3, with D uncertain. Looked up from germline, CDR1 is MNHEY and CDR2 is SVGEGT. V lost 5 bases, J lost 6 bases, and 14 bases lay in between. This CDR3 is built from 14 residues. DNA of the CDR3: TGTGCCAGCAGTCTCACTAATGGTGCTCAGCCCCAGCATTTT. Protein sequence: CASSLTNGAQPQHF.

This clonotype has just a few counts. The chain combines TRBV18 with TRBJ1-6; D remains ambiguous. V was shortened by 1 base and J by 5 bases, with 12 bases between the two germline ends. Germline lookup yields CDR1 KGHSH and CDR2 LQKENI. This CDR3 has 16 amino acids. The CDR3 coding sequence is TGTGCCAGCTCACCACTTCCTTCGGCGGATAATTCACCCCTCCACTTT. The encoded protein is CASSPLPSADNSPLHF.

The V gene is TRBV7-6, the J gene TRBJ2-3; possibly TRBD1 for D (6 bases). From germline, CDR1 is SGHVS and CDR2 FNYEAQ. The germline V and J ends were trimmed by 7 bases and 4 bases, with 9 bases remaining between them. The CDR3 loop spans 12 amino acids. The CDR3 sequence: CASKGVSDTQYF. The CDR3 DNA reads as TGTGCCAGCAAGGGGGTATCAGATACGCAGTATTTT.

This clonotype has a count of ten or more. The chain couples TRBV5-8 to TRBJ2-7, with 9 positions matching TRBD1. Germline values: CDR1 SGHTS, CDR2 YDEGEE. The ends lost 2 bases at V and 4 bases at J; junction bases unmatched: 13. This CDR3 contains 17 residues. The CDR3 sequence: CASSLVSGTGQVYEQYF. Here the CDR3 DNA reads TGTGCCAGCAGCTTAGTTTCGGGGACAGGGCAGGTGTACGAGCAGTACTTC.

The table lists this clonotype with many counts. The chain is built from TRBV20-1 and TRBJ2-7, with 7 bases aligning to TRBD1. This CDR3 is built from 15 residues. The J segment lost 3 bases and the V segment lost 6 bases, leaving 14 bases of the junction unmatched. The germline V gene encodes CDR1 DFQATT and CDR2 SNEGSKA (reference sequence). CDR3 residues: CSAQPGQLLLYEQYV. CDR3 DNA: TGCAGTGCACAGCCGGGACAGCTCCTGCTCTACGAGCAGTACGTC.

This clonotype was recorded at least ten times. This chain's CDR3 is CASSQEVSETQYF. In DNA form, the CDR3 reads TGCGCCAGCAGCCAAGAAGTATCAGAGACCCAGTACTTC. The rearrangement links TRBV4-1 to TRBJ2-5; D remains ambiguous. This CDR3 contains 13 residues. Looked up from germline, CDR1 is MGHRA and CDR2 is YSYEKL. V was trimmed by 0 bases and J by 4 bases, leaving 6 bases between them.

Only a few counts were recorded for this clonotype. The chain links TRBV5-6 to TRBJ1-6; possible D gene TRBD1, 6 bases. Trimming stripped 0 bases from V and 8 bases from J, with 9 bases between. This CDR3 has 14 residues. Germline CDR1 reads SGHDT; CDR2 reads YYEEEE. The CDR3 reads CASSLAGAYSPLHF. For the CDR3, the DNA is TGTGCCAGCAGCTTGGCAGGGGCCTATTCACCCCTCCACTTT.

This rearrangement joins TRBV20-1 to TRBJ1-5; 7 bases map to TRBD1. The ends lost 6 bases at V and 11 bases at J; junction bases unmatched: 7. This CDR3 comprises 11 residues. Germline V CDR1 and CDR2: DFQATT, SNEGSKA (reference sequence). CDR3 DNA: TGCAGTGCGCAAGGGACAGTGTCCCAGCATTTT. Translated: CSAQGTVSQHF.

This clonotype was observed at least ten times. The chain employs TRBV14 and TRBJ2-3; 12 positions agree with TRBD2. The CDR3 extends over 18 amino acids. Looked up from germline, CDR1 is SGHDN and CDR2 is FVKESK. V lost 3 bases, J lost 2 bases, and 9 bases stayed unmatched. CDR3 amino acids: CASSQRPGLAGTTDTQYF. In nucleotides, the CDR3 is TGTGCCAGCAGCCAGCGCCCCGGACTAGCGGGGACCACAGATACGCAGTATTTT.

This clonotype was recorded a few times. The rearrangement uses TRBV6-5 and TRBJ2-2, with TRBD2 identical over 10 bases. With 3 bases clipped from V and 2 bases from J, the junction kept 6 bases outside the gene matches. The germline V gene encodes CDR1 MNHEY and CDR2 SVGAGI. The CDR3 runs to 17 residues. Here the CDR3 reads CASSYSGLAPNTGELFF. The CDR3 DNA is TGTGCCAGCAGTTATTCGGGACTAGCGCCAAACACCGGGGAGCTGTTTTTT.

At least ten counts were recorded for this clonotype. The J gene is TRBJ1-2, the V gene TRBV25-1, with D maybe TRBD1 (6 bases). Germline CDR1 MGHDK, CDR2 SYGVNS. Trimming removed 3 bases at V and 4 bases at J, with 18 bases between. The CDR3 spans 16 residues. This CDR3 is CASSESATGQSYGYTF. The CDR3 coding sequence is TGTGCCAGCAGTGAGAGCGCCACGGGACAATCCTATGGCTACACCTTC.

The chain recombines TRBV2 with TRBJ2-7; D is possibly TRBD2 (5 bases). V was clipped by 1 base and J by 0 bases, with 7 bases between them. The germline V gene encodes CDR1 SNHLY and CDR2 FYNNEI. The CDR3 loop spans 14 amino acids. CDR3 in amino acids: CASSEGRSSYEQYV. CDR3 DNA: TGTGCCAGCAGTGAAGGGAGGAGCTCCTACGAGCAGTACGTC.

This clonotype appeared a few times. The V and J genes are TRBV5-4 and TRBJ1-3; D remains unclear. The CDR3 runs 14 residues. V was clipped by 0 bases and J by 8 bases, with 12 bases between them. Germline-derived CDR1 and CDR2 are SGHNT and YYREEE (reference sequence). CDR3 in DNA: TGTGCCAGCAGCTTGGGACCGGGCGTGGACACCATATATTTT. Translated: CASSLGPGVDTIYF.

This clonotype was counted between two and nine times. This chain uses TRBV19 with TRBJ1-1; TRBD1 matches at 9 bases. V lost 5 bases to trimming and J lost 11 bases; unmatched junction nucleotides: 9. CDR1 is LNHDA and CDR2 is SQIVND in the germline V gene (reference sequence). This CDR3 has 13 amino acids. The CDR3 nucleotides are TGTGCCAGTAGTTACCGGGACAGGGTTTCGGCTTTCTTT. It encodes CASSYRDRVSAFF.

This clonotype was observed a handful of times. This chain links TRBV11-2 with TRBJ2-1; D is unclear. V dropped 5 bases and J dropped 0 bases, with 17 bases sitting between them. The CDR3 totals 17 residues. Germline CDR1 SGHAT, CDR2 FQNNGV. CDR3 loop: CASSPPAQITSYNEQFF. Written as DNA, the CDR3 is TGTGCCAGCAGCCCCCCAGCACAGATTACCTCCTACAATGAGCAGTTCTTC.

The chain uses TRBV11-2 and TRBJ2-1; 10 nucleotides line up with TRBD1. Looked up from germline, CDR1 is SGHAT and CDR2 is FQNNGV. This CDR3 is built from 18 residues. V lost 6 bases, J lost 4 bases, and 15 bases stayed unmatched. The DNA for the CDR3 is TGTGCCAGCAGGACTCCGGGGACAGGGGCAGTTGCTTACAATGAGCAGTTCTTC. It translates to CASRTPGTGAVAYNEQFF.

The CDR3 is CSAREFRSRGGDGSNQPQHF. The CDR3 DNA is TGCAGTGCTAGAGAGTTTCGTAGTAGAGGGGGCGACGGGAGCAATCAGCCCCAGCATTTT. J is TRBJ1-5 and V is TRBV20-1; TRBD1 matches 7 bases. CDR1 is DFQATT, CDR2 SNEGSKA, per germline (reference sequence). The CDR3 runs 20 residues. J was trimmed by 1 base and V by 0 bases; bases with no gene match: 18.

The chain recombines TRBV4-1 with TRBJ1-6; 8 bases match TRBD1. Losses at the gene ends were 1 base for V and 7 bases for J; bases not matched to a gene: 21. The CDR3 extends over 21 amino acids. Germline V gene sequence: CDR1 MGHRA, CDR2 YSYEKL. CDR3 nucleotides: TGCGCCAGCAGCCAAGTGTTCCGGATATTCGCCGGGACAGGAGGGAATTCACCCCTCCACTTT. Its translation: CASSQVFRIFAGTGGNSPLHF.

The rearrangement uses TRBV7-9 and TRBJ2-1; possible D gene TRBD1, 5 bases. Germline-derived CDR1 and CDR2 are SEHNR and FQNEAQ (reference sequence). V dropped 1 base and J dropped 8 bases, with 12 bases sitting between them. The CDR3 has 14 residues. Written as DNA, the CDR3 is TGTGCCAGCAGCTTAGTGTGGGGCAAGGATGAGCAGTTCTTC. Translating gives CASSLVWGKDEQFF.

V gene TRBV20-1 combines with J gene TRBJ1-1; perhaps TRBD1 as D (5 bases). The CDR3 has 16 amino acids. Between the trimmed V and J ends, which lost 0 bases and 1 base, there was a span of 15 bases. The germline V gene has CDR1 DFQATT and CDR2 SNEGSKA (reference sequence). The CDR3 loop reads CSARDRVHPRNTEAFF. CDR3 sequence (DNA): TGCAGTGCTAGAGACAGGGTTCATCCACGGAACACTGAAGCTTTCTTT.

This clonotype came up many times. The chain recombines TRBV7-3 with TRBJ2-3, with 7 bases lining up with TRBD2. CDR1 and CDR2 from the germline V gene are SGHTA and FQGTGA. J gave up 6 bases and V 6 bases, and 6 bases lay outside the gene matches. CDR3 length: 13 amino acids. This chain's CDR3 is CASRDRGVDTQYF. The DNA for the CDR3 is TGTGCCAGCAGGGACCGGGGGGTCGATACGCAGTATTTT. The full variable domain, its missing parts supplied by reference TRBV7-3 and TRBJ2-3, is GAGVSQTPSNKVTEKGKYVELRCDPISGHTALYWYRQSLGQGPEFLIYFQGTGAADDSGLPNDRFFAVRPEGSVSTLKIQRTERGDSAVYLCASRDRGVDTQYFGPGTRLTVL.

This chain links TRBV20-1 with TRBJ2-1; 10 bases line up with TRBD1. This CDR3 region has 15 residues. Per the germline V gene, CDR1 is DFQATT and CDR2 is SNEGSKA (reference sequence). V shed 3 bases, J shed 4 bases, and the junction held 6 bases outside the gene matches. In DNA, the CDR3 is TGCAGTGCTAGCCCCGGGACAGGGGTGTACAATGAGCAGTTCTTC. Translation: CSASPGTGVYNEQFF.

This clonotype was seen more than once but under ten times. V usage is TRBV10-3 and J usage is TRBJ2-5; TRBD2 aligns across 8 bases. CDR1 and CDR2 (germline): ENHRY, SYGVKD. This CDR3 has 15 amino acids. J was trimmed by 1 base and V by 3 bases; bases with no gene match: 4. In nucleotides, the CDR3 is TGTGCCATCAGTGAAAGGGCGGGGGGCCAAGAGACCCAGTACTTC. Encoded protein: CAISERAGGQETQYF.

At least ten counts were recorded for this clonotype. The chain joins TRBV7-8 to TRBJ2-1; tentatively, D is TRBD1 or TRBD2 (5 bases each). V lost 5 bases and J 9 bases, leaving 20 bases between the germline ends. Germline V gives CDR1 SGHVS, CDR2 FQNEAQ. The CDR3 has 15 residues. The CDR3, as DNA: TGTGCCAGCAGCACCGGGGCCAGCCACTTGGGTGAGCAGTTCTTC. The encoded protein is CASSTGASHLGEQFF.